This TCR beta chain was profiled in a study of blood T cell repertoires in COVID-19 (dated by TCRdb to about 2020). For context, the study as a whole: Collaborator samples came from the United States, Italy and Spain and covered acute and convalescent phases of COVID-19. The material from the prospective study consisted of cDNA or gDNA derived from T cells, B-cell-depleted T cells, or PBMCs. Subjects who had been exposed to COVID-19, were actively infected with it, or had recovered from it provided the deeply sampled blood TCRbeta repertoires that made up the dataset. The repertoires were made available in a free public database intended to serve as a resource for research on the immune response to SARS-CoV-2. Samples came from the ongoing ImmuneRACE study (first 160 participants) plus 1,254 subjects from 6 global collaborators. The sample metadata nearly always contained a de-identified subject ID, COVID-19 status, age in years and sex. Where HLA class I and class II types were available, the types were taken from metadata supplied by the sample provider, not from assay-based typing.

General study outcomes and caveats: How much clinical and demographic metadata was included differed by source and by participant, and the metadata was provided uncurated.

The collaborating institutions used their own protocols to collect whole blood in K2EDTA tubes. For TCRbeta analysis, collaborators shipped samples as frozen whole blood, isolated PBMCs, or DNA extracted from either of those sample types. The immunoSEQ Assay, a bias-controlled multiplex PCR, was used to amplify TCRbeta CDR3 regions from genomic DNA. The study's processing was this. The number of nucleated cells in each sample was estimated from the amplification of reference gene primers within the assay. Sequence reads were collapsed and filtered to measure the absolute abundance of every unique TCRbeta CDR3 rearrangement. For each sample, productive Simpson clonality was calculated as the square root of Simpson's diversity index across productive rearrangements. TCRdb took this table from immuneACCESS and kept in-frame rearrangements with V and J called. Such tables lack part of the clones; where checked against another copy, unresolved V genes explain under half of the gap, and the rest is unexplained. V and J calls and clone size are as listed in that table; D and trimming were resolved from the DNA. The sample table shows 150,000 to 200,000 clones, and just under 85% are seen once. About a fifth of the sample is held by the ten biggest clonotypes.

About this clone itself: Its antigen remains unidentified. No base quality information exists; no much larger clone differs at one position.

Per the germline V gene (reference sequence), MNHNY is the CDR1 and SVGAGI is the CDR2. The CDR3 starts with the cysteine, ends with the phenylalanine, and has 12 residues. Only CDR3 DNA remains: 36 bases, in frame from the first base. V and J lose 4 bases and 7 bases, and a span of 8 bases separates them. The rearranged chain carries TRBV6-6 and TRBJ2-1; the D gene is unclear. The origin of this receptor is an elderly woman with acute or convalescent COVID-19. Sequencing was carried out using peripheral blood. The DNA reads TGTGCCAGCAGTTTTACTCGGAATGAGCAGTTCTTC. Its protein reads: CASSFTRNEQFF.